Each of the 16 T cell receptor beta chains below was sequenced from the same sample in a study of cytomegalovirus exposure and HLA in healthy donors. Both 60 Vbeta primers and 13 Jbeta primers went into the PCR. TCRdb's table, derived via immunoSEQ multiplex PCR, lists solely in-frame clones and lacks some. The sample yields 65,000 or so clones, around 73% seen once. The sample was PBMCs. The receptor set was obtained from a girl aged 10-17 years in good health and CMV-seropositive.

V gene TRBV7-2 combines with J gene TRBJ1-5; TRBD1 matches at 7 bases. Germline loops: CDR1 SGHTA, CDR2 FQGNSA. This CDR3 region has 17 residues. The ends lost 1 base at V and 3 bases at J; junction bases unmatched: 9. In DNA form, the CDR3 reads TGTGCCAGCAGCTTAGTGGCTCAGGGGGTAAACAATCAGCCCCAGCATTTT. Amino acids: CASSLVAQGVNNQPQHF.

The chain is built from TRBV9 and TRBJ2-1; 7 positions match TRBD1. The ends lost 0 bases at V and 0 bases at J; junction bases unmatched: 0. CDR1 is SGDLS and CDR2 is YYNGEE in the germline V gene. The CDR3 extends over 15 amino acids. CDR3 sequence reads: CASSVDRGSYNEQFF. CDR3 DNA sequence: TGTGCCAGCAGCGTAGACAGGGGCTCCTACAATGAGCAGTTCTTC.

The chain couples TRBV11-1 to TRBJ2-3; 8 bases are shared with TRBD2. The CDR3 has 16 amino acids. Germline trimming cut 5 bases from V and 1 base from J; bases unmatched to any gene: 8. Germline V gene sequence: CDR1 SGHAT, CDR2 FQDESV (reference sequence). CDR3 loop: CASSQISAGGTDTQYF. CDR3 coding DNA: TGTGCCAGCAGCCAGATATCAGCGGGGGGCACAGATACGCAGTATTTT.

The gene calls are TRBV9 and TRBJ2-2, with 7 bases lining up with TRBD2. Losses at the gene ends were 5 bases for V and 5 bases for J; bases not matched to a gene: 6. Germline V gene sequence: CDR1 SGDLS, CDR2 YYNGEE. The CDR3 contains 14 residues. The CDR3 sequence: CASSTSVGTGELFF. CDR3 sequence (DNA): TGTGCCAGCAGTACTAGCGTGGGGACCGGGGAGCTGTTTTTT. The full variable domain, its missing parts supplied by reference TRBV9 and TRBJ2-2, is DSGVTQTPKHLITATGQRVTLRCSPRSGDLSVYWYQQSLDQGLQFLIQYYNGEERAKGNILERFSAQQFPDLHSELNLSSLELGDSALYFCASSTSVGTGELFFGEGSRLTVL.

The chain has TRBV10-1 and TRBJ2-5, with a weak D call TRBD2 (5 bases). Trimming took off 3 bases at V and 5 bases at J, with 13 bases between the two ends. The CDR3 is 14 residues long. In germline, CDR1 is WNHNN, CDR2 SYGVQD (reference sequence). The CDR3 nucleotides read TGCGCCAGCAGTGACTATGAAACGGGGGAGACCCAGTACTTC. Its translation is CASSDYETGETQYF.

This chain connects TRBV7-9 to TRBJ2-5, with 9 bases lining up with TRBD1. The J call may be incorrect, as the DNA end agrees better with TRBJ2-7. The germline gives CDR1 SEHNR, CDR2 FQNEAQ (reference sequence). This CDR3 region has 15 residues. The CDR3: CASQLVGTGSYEQYF. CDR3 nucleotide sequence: TGTGCCAGTCAGCTAGTAGGGACAGGGAGTTACGAGCAGTACTTC.

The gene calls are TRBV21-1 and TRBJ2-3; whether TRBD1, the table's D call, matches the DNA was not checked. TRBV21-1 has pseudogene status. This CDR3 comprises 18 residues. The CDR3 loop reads CASSKGPGWDRGTDTQYF. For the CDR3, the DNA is TGTGCCAGCAGCAAAGGTCCGGGGTGGGACAGGGGGACAGATACGCAGTATTTT.

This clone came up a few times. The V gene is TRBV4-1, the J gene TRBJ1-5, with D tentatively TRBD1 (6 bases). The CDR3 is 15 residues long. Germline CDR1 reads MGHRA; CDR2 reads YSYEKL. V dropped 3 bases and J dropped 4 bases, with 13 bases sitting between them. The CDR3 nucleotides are TGCGCCAGCAGCCAGCTAACCGGACAGAATCAGCCCCAGCATTTT. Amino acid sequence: CASSQLTGQNQPQHF.

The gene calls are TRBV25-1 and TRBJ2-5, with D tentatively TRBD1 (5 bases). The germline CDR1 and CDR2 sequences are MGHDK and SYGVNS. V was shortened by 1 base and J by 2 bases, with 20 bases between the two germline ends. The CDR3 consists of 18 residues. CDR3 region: CASSELPPVLDSQETQYF. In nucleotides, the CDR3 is TGTGCCAGCAGTGAATTACCCCCAGTACTTGACAGTCAAGAGACCCAGTACTTC.

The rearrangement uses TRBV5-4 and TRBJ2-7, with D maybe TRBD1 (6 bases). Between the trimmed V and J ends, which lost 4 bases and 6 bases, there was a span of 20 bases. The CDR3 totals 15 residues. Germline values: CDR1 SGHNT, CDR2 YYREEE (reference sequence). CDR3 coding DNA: TGTGCCAGCAGCGCCCTAACCGGGACAAGTGGCGAGCAGTACTTC. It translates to CASSALTGTSGEQYF.

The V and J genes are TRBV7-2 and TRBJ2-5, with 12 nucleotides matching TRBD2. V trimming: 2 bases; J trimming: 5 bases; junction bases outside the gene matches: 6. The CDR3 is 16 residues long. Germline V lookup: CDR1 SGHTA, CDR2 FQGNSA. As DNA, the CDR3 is TGTGCCAGCAGCTTACTCCTAGCGGGGGGGCGTGAGACCCAGTACTTC. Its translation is CASSLLLAGGRETQYF. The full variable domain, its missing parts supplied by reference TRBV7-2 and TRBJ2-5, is GAGVSQSPSNKVTEKGKDVELRCDPISGHTALYWYRQSLGQGLEFLIYFQGNSAPDKSGLPSDRFSAERTGGSVSTLTIQRTQQEDSAVYLCASSLLLAGGRETQYFGPGTRLLVL.

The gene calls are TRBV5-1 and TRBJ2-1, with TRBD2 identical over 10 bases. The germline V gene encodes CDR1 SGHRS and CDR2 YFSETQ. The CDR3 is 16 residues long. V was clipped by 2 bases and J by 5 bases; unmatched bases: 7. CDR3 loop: CASSLGTSASNNEQFF. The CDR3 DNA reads TGCGCCAGCAGCTTAGGGACTAGCGCGAGTAACAATGAGCAGTTCTTC. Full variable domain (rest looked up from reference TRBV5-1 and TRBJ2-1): KAGVTQTPRYLIKTRGQQVTLSCSPISGHRSVSWYQQTPGQGLQFLFEYFSETQRNKGNFPGRFSGRQFSNSRSEMNVSTLELGDSALYLCASSLGTSASNNEQFFGPGTRLTVL.

The CDR3 DNA follows: TGTGCCAGCAGCTTTAATACAGCCCTCGCCGGGGAGCTGTTTTTT. This encodes CASSFNTALAGELFF. The chain links TRBV13 to TRBJ2-2; D ambiguous. Germline V gene data show CDR1 as PRHDT and CDR2 as FYEKMQ (reference sequence). V was shortened by 3 bases and J by 6 bases, with 14 bases between the two germline ends. CDR3 size: 15 residues.

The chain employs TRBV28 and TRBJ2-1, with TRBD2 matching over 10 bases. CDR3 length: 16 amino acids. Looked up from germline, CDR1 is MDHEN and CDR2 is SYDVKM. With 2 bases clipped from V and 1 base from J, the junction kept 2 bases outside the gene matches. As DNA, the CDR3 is TGTGCCAGCAGTTTACTAGCGGGGGCGTCCTACAATGAGCAGTTCTTC. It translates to CASSLLAGASYNEQFF.

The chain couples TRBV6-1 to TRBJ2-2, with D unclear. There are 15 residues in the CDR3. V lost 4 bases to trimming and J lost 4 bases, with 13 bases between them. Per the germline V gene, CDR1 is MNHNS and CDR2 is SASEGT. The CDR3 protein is CASSVAPLGTGELFF. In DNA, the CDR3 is TGTGCCAGCAGTGTGGCCCCCCTTGGCACCGGGGAGCTGTTTTTT.

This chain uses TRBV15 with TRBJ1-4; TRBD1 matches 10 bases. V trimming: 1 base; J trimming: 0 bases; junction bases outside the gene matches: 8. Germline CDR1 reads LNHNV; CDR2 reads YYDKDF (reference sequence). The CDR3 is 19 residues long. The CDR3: CATSRAPGQGIATNEKLFF. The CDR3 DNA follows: TGTGCCACCAGCAGAGCCCCGGGACAGGGGATTGCAACTAATGAAAAACTGTTTTTT.